Listed below are T cell receptor beta chains from one sample, sequenced in a study of T cells in Graves' hyperthyroidism and ophthalmopathy. One entry per CDR3 protein, called by TCRdb with MiXCR from the multiplex PCR reads. The data show 480,000 or so distinct CDR3 sequences, 40% to 50% seen once. The sequenced sample consisted of peripheral blood or thyroid tissue (not recorded which). These TCRs come from an adult woman with Graves' disease, either hyperthyroidism or ophthalmopathy (not recorded which). Each CDR3 is given with its conserved first and last residue. D genes are given only for firm matches. The size entry is marked missing in some rows and otherwise reads once, few, many or a size class.

>TRBV11-1|-|TRBD2|TRBJ2-5
CASSPTSGKGTQYF
TGTGCCAGCAGTCCTACTAGCGGGAAAGGGACCCAGTACTTC
>TRBV10-1|-|TRBD1|TRBJ2-1
CASRGQGAPPEQFF
TGCGCCAGCAGGGGACAGGGGGCCCCACCGGAGCAGTTCTTC
>TRBV6-6|few|-|TRBJ2-2
CASSYWDGGNTGELFF
TGTGCCAGCAGTTACTGGGACGGGGGGAACACCGGGGAGCTGTTTTTT
>TRBV25-1|-|TRBD1|TRBJ1-6
CASSDSAGGGPLHF
TGTGCCAGCAGTGATTCCGCAGGGGGCGGACCCCTCCACTTT
>TRBV3-1|-|-|TRBJ1-1
CASGPTENTEAFF
TGTGCCAGCGGTCCAACCGAGAACACTGAAGCTTTCTTT
>TRBV12-3/TRBV12-4|many|-|TRBJ2-7
CASSTQRTELGYEQYF
TGTGCCAGCAGTACACAACGGACCGAGCTAGGGTACGAGCAGTACTTC
>TRBV7-9|many|-|TRBJ1-6
CASSPQGNNSPLHF
TGTGCCAGCAGCCCGCAGGGCAATAATTCACCCCTCCACTTT
>TRBV9|once|-|TRBJ1-5
CATSRASGTRDQPQHF
TGTGCCACCAGCAGAGCATCCGGGACACGGGATCAGCCCCAGCATTTT
>TRBV7-9|many|-|TRBJ1-1
CASSNRENTEAFF
TGTGCCAGCAGCAATCGCGAGAACACTGAAGCTTTCTTT
>TRBV28|-|-|TRBJ1-5
CASSHGQGRQPQHF
TGTGCCAGCAGCCATGGGCAGGGAAGACAGCCCCAGCATTTT
>TRBV7-2|-|TRBD1|TRBJ1-1
CASRRAGGIGSTEAFF
TGTGCCAGCAGGCGTGCAGGGGGGATTGGGTCCACTGAAGCTTTCTTT
>TRBV29-1|few|TRBD1|TRBJ2-2
CSVEVRQGAGELFF
TGCAGCGTTGAAGTCCGACAGGGTGCCGGGGAGCTGTTTTTT
>TRBV20-1|-|-|TRBJ1-2
CSADNGGYTF
TGCAGTGCTGATAATGGGGGCTACACCTTC
>TRBV29-1|few|-|TRBJ2-7
CSVEGDRRPYEQYF
TGCAGCGTTGAAGGAGACCGGAGGCCCTACGAGCAGTACTTC
>TRBV15|-|-|TRBJ1-1
CATADRLMNTEAFF
TGTGCCACCGCCGACAGGCTGATGAACACTGAAGCTTTCTTT
>TRBV7-2|few|-|TRBJ2-1
CASSLFEGNEQFF
TGTGCCAGCAGCTTATTCGAGGGGAACGAGCAGTTCTTC
>TRBV10-3|-|-|TRBJ1-2
CAISGGDANTF
TGTGCCATCAGTGGGGGGGACGCGAACACCTTC
>TRBV10-3|once|TRBD1|TRBJ1-1
CATPTGSTEAFF
TGTGCCACCCCGACAGGGTCTACTGAAGCTTTCTTT
>TRBV2|-|-|TRBJ2-2
CASSEVAGNTGELSW
TGTGCCAGCAGTGAGGTGGCAGGGAACACCGGGGAGCTGTCTTGG
>TRBV10-3|-|-|TRBJ1-6
CATKGGRNGSPLHF
TGTGCCACCAAGGGGGGGCGGAATGGCTCACCCCTCCACTTT
>TRBV29-1|-|TRBD1|TRBJ2-5
CSVGQVTQYF
TGCAGCGTGGGACAGGTGACCCAGTACTTC
>TRBV7-3|-|-|TRBJ1-5
CASAKRGGAQHF
TGTGCCAGCGCAAAACGGGGGGGAGCCCAGCATTTT
>TRBV7-2|many|TRBD2|TRBJ2-5
CASSLGAGRVTQYF
TGTGCCAGCAGCTTAGGGGCAGGGAGGGTGACCCAGTACTTC
>TRBV2|few|TRBD2|TRBJ2-7
CASSPIASGGHEQYF
TGTGCCAGCAGCCCGATTGCTAGCGGTGGCCACGAGCAGTACTTC
>TRBV2|many|-|TRBJ1-2
CASDKTNYGYTF
TGTGCCAGCGATAAGACTAACTATGGCTACACCTTC
>TRBV25-1|many|TRBD1|TRBJ1-2
CASSRTGEGSDGYTF
TGTGCCAGCAGTAGGACAGGGGAGGGGTCAGACGGCTACACCTTC
>TRBV20-1|once|TRBD1|TRBJ1-5
CSASWTGGEPQHF
TGCAGTGCTTCATGGACAGGGGGCGAGCCCCAGCATTTT
>TRBV28|many|-|TRBJ1-1
CASSFLAMNTEAFF
TGTGCCAGCAGTTTTTTGGCGATGAACACTGAAGCTTTCTTT
>TRBV7-2|few|-|TRBJ2-5
CASSRYDRETQYF
TGTGCCAGCAGCCGTTACGACAGGGAGACCCAGTACTTC
>TRBV13|many|-|TRBJ1-6
CASSSQGYNSPLHF
TGTGCCAGCAGCTCCCAGGGATATAATTCACCCCTCCACTTT
>TRBV11-1|-|TRBD2|TRBJ2-7
CASSLFGGALAGVLYEQYF
TGTGCCAGCAGCTTATTTGGAGGTGCCTTAGCGGGAGTTCTGTACGAGCAGTACTTC
>TRBV7-6|-|TRBD1|TRBJ2-5
CASSLGDRGGWTQYF
TGTGCCAGCAGCTTAGGTGACAGGGGCGGTTGGACCCAGTACTTC
>TRBV7-2|-|-|TRBJ2-5
CASSSDGIHQETQYF
TGTGCCAGCAGCTCTGACGGGATTCACCAAGAGACCCAGTACTTC
>TRBV7-8|-|-|TRBJ2-7
CASSLERAGSYEQYF
TGTGCCAGCAGCTTAGAGAGGGCTGGCTCCTACGAACAGTACTTC
>TRBV6-1|-|TRBD1|TRBJ2-5
CASRAGQGRKETQYF
TGTGCCAGCAGGGCGGGACAGGGAAGGAAGGAGACCCAGTACTTC
>TRBV7-9|-|-|TRBJ1-1
CASSFYTARAFF
TGTGCCAGCAGCTTTTACACAGCCCGAGCTTTCTTT
>TRBV4-1|-|TRBD1|TRBJ1-5
CASSQERTGRYTQHF
TGCGCCAGCAGCCAAGAAAGGACAGGGCGGTACACCCAGCATTTT
>TRBV2|few|TRBD1|TRBJ1-1
CASRPDRVAGELFF
TGTGCCAGCAGACCCGACAGGGTCGCCGGGGAGCTGTTCTTT